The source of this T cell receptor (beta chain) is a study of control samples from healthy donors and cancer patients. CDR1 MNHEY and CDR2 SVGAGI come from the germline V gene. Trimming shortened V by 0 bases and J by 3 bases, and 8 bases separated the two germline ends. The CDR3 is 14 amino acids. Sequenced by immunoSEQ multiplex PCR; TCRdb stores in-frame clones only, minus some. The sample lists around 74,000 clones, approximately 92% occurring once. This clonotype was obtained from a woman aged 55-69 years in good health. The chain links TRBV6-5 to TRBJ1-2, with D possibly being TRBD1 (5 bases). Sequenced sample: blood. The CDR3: CASSYSRGDYGYTF. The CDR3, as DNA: TGTGCCAGCAGTTACTCGAGAGGGGACTATGGCTACACCTTC.